This T cell receptor (beta chain) originates from a study of control samples from healthy donors and cancer patients. TCRdb's copy holds only in-frame clones and misses some; the assay was immunoSEQ multiplex PCR. The sample contains some 120,000 clones, roughly 92% of which appear only once. Germline lookup yields CDR1 DFQATT and CDR2 SNEGSKA (reference sequence). The CDR3 sequence is 13 residues long. V was trimmed by 3 bases and J by 7 bases, leaving 12 bases between them. The source material was blood. This chain connects TRBV20-1 to TRBJ1-4; D is undetermined. This receptor was obtained from a man aged 25 to 40 in good health. For the CDR3, the DNA is TGCAGTGCTAGTGGCGGGTTAGCTGAAAAACTGTTTTTT. As protein: CSASGGLAEKLFF.